These 31 T cell receptor beta chains were sequenced from one sample in a study of blood T cell repertoires in COVID-19. This table comes from immunoSEQ multiplex PCR, and its TCRdb copy is limited to in-frame clones, with some not included. The sample carries about 76,000 clones, 80% to 90% recorded once. What was sequenced was peripheral blood. These receptors were obtained from a man between 60 and 75 years old with COVID-19, enrolled during active disease.

V usage is TRBV6-4 and J usage is TRBJ1-2; no definite D call. This CDR3 spans 12 amino acids. Trimming left V 4 bases short and J 8 bases short, with 11 bases between. The germline CDR1 and CDR2 sequences are MRHNA and SNTAGT. The CDR3 here is CASSADGRGYTF. CDR3 DNA sequence: TGTGCCAGCAGTGCCGACGGCAGGGGCTACACCTTC.

The V gene is TRBV2, the J gene TRBJ2-5, with 8 bases identical to TRBD2. Germline CDR1 reads SNHLY; CDR2 reads FYNNEI. The CDR3 is 14 amino acids. V was clipped by 8 bases and J by 4 bases; unmatched bases: 9. CDR3 in amino acids: CASAGTRGGETQYF. CDR3 coding DNA: TGTGCCAGCGCCGGGACTAGGGGGGGAGAGACCCAGTACTTC.

This chain connects TRBV7-9 to TRBJ2-5, with D perhaps matching TRBD2 (7 bases). The CDR3 has 14 amino acids. The germline CDR1 and CDR2 sequences are SEHNR and FQNEAQ (reference sequence). Trimming shortened V by 2 bases and J by 5 bases, and 12 bases separated the two germline ends. CDR3 bases: TGTGCCAGCAGCTTAAGGGGGGGCGGCGAGACCCAGTACTTC. It yields the protein CASSLRGGGETQYF.

J is TRBJ1-6 and V is TRBV19; the D gene is possibly TRBD1 (5 bases). Trimming left V 9 bases short and J 8 bases short, with 14 bases between. The CDR3 contains 13 residues. Germline CDR1 reads LNHDA; CDR2 reads SQIVND (reference sequence). The CDR3 reads CASEGEGYSPLHF. The CDR3 DNA sequence: TGTGCCAGCGAAGGGGAGGGTTATTCACCCCTCCACTTT.

The J gene is TRBJ2-5, the V gene TRBV3-1 (or the pseudogene TRBV3-2); the match to TRBD2 covers 13 bases. The length of the CDR3 is 15 residues. The junction had 3 bases not matched to a gene; V was cut back by 4 bases and J by 4 bases. CDR1 is LGHDT, CDR2 YNNKEL, per germline (reference sequence). Here the CDR3 reads CASSLRLAGGETQYF. DNA for the CDR3: TGTGCCAGCAGCCTCAGACTAGCGGGAGGAGAGACCCAGTACTTC.

The chain carries TRBV4-2 and TRBJ1-6; the D is unclear. The CDR3 spans 15 residues. CDR1 LGHNA and CDR2 YNFKEQ come from the germline V gene. V gave up 1 base and J gave up 8 bases, with 12 bases separating them. This CDR3 reads CASSQGESQDSPLHF. The CDR3 bases are TGTGCCAGCAGCCAAGGGGAGTCTCAGGATTCACCCCTCCACTTT.

The J gene is TRBJ2-3, the V gene TRBV7-9, with a possible D match to TRBD2 (5 bases). The CDR3 covers 15 residues. Per the germline V gene, CDR1 is SEHNR and CDR2 is FQNEAQ (reference sequence). V gave up 4 bases and J gave up 2 bases, with 13 bases separating them. For the CDR3, the DNA is TGTGCCAGCAGCTCGGGAACTATTACCACAGATACGCAGTATTTT. Amino acids: CASSSGTITTDTQYF. Full variable domain (outside the CDR3, taken from reference TRBV7-9 and TRBJ2-3): DTGVSQNPRHKITKRGQNVTFRCDPISEHNRLYWYRQTLGQGPEFLTYFQNEAQLEKSRLLSDRFSAERPKGSFSTLEIQRTEQGDSAMYLCASSSGTITTDTQYFGPGTRLTVL.

The rearrangement joins TRBV6-4 to TRBJ1-5; D not certain. Trimming shortened V by 1 base and J by 4 bases, and 5 bases separated the two germline ends. CDR1 and CDR2 (germline): MRHNA, SNTAGT. The CDR3 runs to 13 residues. The CDR3 loop reads CASSDFPNQPQHF. The DNA for the CDR3 is TGTGCCAGCAGTGACTTCCCTAATCAGCCCCAGCATTTT.

V is TRBV18 and J is TRBJ2-7; D not resolved. CDR3 size: 15 residues. V was pared by 0 bases and J by 2 bases, with 11 bases between. Germline CDR1 is KGHSH and CDR2 is LQKENI. The CDR3 region has the DNA TGTGCCAGCTCACCACCGGCCGGGTCGGCCTACGAGCAGTACTTC. Its protein is CASSPPAGSAYEQYF.

The chain joins TRBV19 to TRBJ1-5, with 10 positions matching TRBD1. Losses at the gene ends were 3 bases for V and 1 base for J; bases not matched to a gene: 9. CDR1 and CDR2 from the germline V gene are LNHDA and SQIVND (reference sequence). The length of the CDR3 is 18 residues. The CDR3 reads CASSMAGTGAGSNQPQHF. As DNA, the CDR3 is TGTGCCAGTAGTATGGCCGGGACAGGGGCGGGGAGCAATCAGCCCCAGCATTTT.

The V call is TRBV20-1, the J call TRBJ2-7; 8 bases map to TRBD1. The CDR3 spans 11 residues. Trimming at V came to 5 bases and at J to 4 bases, leaving 1 base not matched to a gene. Germline assignment: CDR1 DFQATT and CDR2 SNEGSKA (reference sequence). The CDR3 sequence: CSADRGYEQYF. For the CDR3, the DNA is TGCAGTGCTGACAGGGGTTACGAGCAGTACTTC.

The chain employs TRBV6-4 and TRBJ2-3, with D tentatively TRBD2 (5 bases). CDR1 is MRHNA, CDR2 SNTAGT, per germline. CDR3 length: 14 residues. The V end was cut by 4 bases, the J end by 0 bases, with 8 bases between. Here the CDR3 reads CASSVSGSTDTQYF. CDR3 DNA: TGTGCCAGCAGTGTCAGCGGAAGCACAGATACGCAGTATTTT.

The V and J genes are TRBV6-6 and TRBJ2-3, with D possibly matching TRBD2 (6 bases). This CDR3 is built from 15 residues. The V gene's germline CDR1 is MNHNY and CDR2 SVGAGI (reference sequence). V lost 0 bases and J lost 5, with 12 bases in between. The CDR3 coding sequence is TGTGCCAGCAGTTACTCGACCGGGGGAAGAGATACGCAGTATTTT. Its protein product is CASSYSTGGRDTQYF.

The J gene is TRBJ2-1, the V gene TRBV24-1; 9 nucleotides align to TRBD1. J was trimmed by 3 bases and V by 10 bases; bases with no gene match: 6. Germline V gene lookup returns CDR1 KGHDR and CDR2 SFDVKD. This CDR3 comprises 14 residues. CDR3 in DNA: TGTGCCACAAACGAGGGACAGGGCTACAATGAGCAGTTCTTC. Translation gives CATNEGQGYNEQFF.

The CDR3 reads CAWDGLQETQYF. The CDR3, as DNA: TGTGCCTGGGATGGACTGCAAGAGACCCAGTACTTC. V is TRBV30 and J is TRBJ2-5; the D gene is possibly TRBD2 (5 bases). This CDR3 has 12 amino acids. Germline-derived CDR1 and CDR2 are GTSNPN and SVGIG (reference sequence). V was shortened by 5 bases and J by 2 bases, with 9 bases between the two germline ends.

The chain links TRBV5-1 to TRBJ1-1; D gene unclear. Germline CDR1 and CDR2: SGHRS and YFSETQ. The CDR3 runs to 13 residues. V was pared by 0 bases and J by 7 bases, with 10 bases between. CDR3 nucleotide sequence: TGCGCCAGCAGCTTGGATTCAGCGTATGAAGCTTTCTTT. This translates into CASSLDSAYEAFF.

This clone was counted only a few times. The chain uses TRBV7-9 and TRBJ2-1, with D uncertain. CDR1 SEHNR and CDR2 FQNEAQ come from the germline V gene (reference sequence). The CDR3 is 12 residues long. V gave up 0 bases and J gave up 8 bases, with 5 bases separating them. This CDR3 is CASSLASHEQFF. CDR3 bases: TGTGCCAGCAGCTTAGCATCTCATGAGCAGTTCTTC.

The CDR3 loop reads CASSLVGQGGNEQFF. CDR3 sequence (DNA): TGTGCCAGCAGCTTGGTGGGACAGGGAGGCAATGAGCAGTTCTTC. The chain uses TRBV5-6 and TRBJ2-1; 9 bases align to TRBD1. J was trimmed by 6 bases and V by 0 bases; bases with no gene match: 4. CDR3 length equals 15 residues. CDR1 is SGHDT and CDR2 is YYEEEE in the germline V gene.

The chain employs TRBV5-1 and TRBJ2-7; 9 nucleotides line up with TRBD2. This CDR3 contains 14 residues. The germline CDR1 and CDR2 sequences are SGHRS and YFSETQ. The V and J ends lost 2 bases and 5 bases, in that order; junction bases with no gene match: 5. CDR3 sequence reads: CASSFLAGPHEQYF. Here the CDR3 DNA reads TGCGCCAGCAGCTTTCTAGCGGGGCCCCACGAGCAGTACTTC.

DNA of the CDR3: TGTGCCAGCAGACCCCCAGCGGGGTACGAGCAGTACTTC. It codes for CASRPPAGYEQYF. V and J are TRBV11-2 and TRBJ2-7; TRBD2 matches 7 bases. CDR3 length: 13 residues. Germline trimming cut 6 bases from V and 4 bases from J; bases unmatched to any gene: 6. CDR1 is SGHAT and CDR2 is FQNNGV in the germline V gene.

DNA for the CDR3: TGTGCCAGCAGTTTAGTTGCCGGGAGTTTCTATAATTCACCCCTCCACTTT. It encodes CASSLVAGSFYNSPLHF. This chain links TRBV28 with TRBJ1-6, with no clear D. The V gene's germline CDR1 is MDHEN and CDR2 SYDVKM. The CDR3 has 17 residues. V lost 2 bases and J lost 3, with 14 bases in between.

CDR3 in amino acids: CAWSKQGRQPQHF. CDR3 DNA: TGTGCCTGGAGCAAACAGGGCCGGCAGCCCCAGCATTTT. The V call is TRBV30, the J call TRBJ1-5; possible D gene TRBD1, 6 bases. V was clipped by 3 bases and J by 7 bases, with 13 bases between them. Germline loops: CDR1 GTSNPN, CDR2 SVGIG (reference sequence). The CDR3 has 13 amino acids. Together with reference TRBV30 and TRBJ1-5, the CDR3 gives the full variable domain: SQTIHQWPATLVQPVGSPLSLECTVEGTSNPNLYWYRQAAGRGLQLLFYSVGIGQISSEVPQNLSASRPQDRQFILSSKKLLLSDSGFYLCAWSKQGRQPQHFGDGTRLSIL.

The chain employs TRBV7-2 and TRBJ1-5; TRBD1 matches at 7 bases. V shed 8 bases and J 3 bases; nucleotides not matched to a gene: 4. Germline loops: CDR1 SGHTA, CDR2 FQGNSA. The CDR3 covers 13 residues. CDR3 loop: CASGDRNNQPQHF. In nucleotides, the CDR3 is TGTGCCAGCGGGGACAGAAACAATCAGCCCCAGCATTTT.

The chain uses TRBV4-2 and TRBJ1-4, with TRBD1 as a possible D gene (5 bases). This CDR3 comprises 15 residues. In germline, CDR1 is LGHNA, CDR2 YNFKEQ. Trimming left V 0 bases short and J 8 bases short, with 13 bases between. CDR3 loop: CASSQDFRVGEKLFF. The CDR3 nucleotides are TGTGCCAGCAGCCAAGACTTCAGGGTCGGAGAAAAACTGTTTTTT.

This clone has a handful of counts. The gene calls are TRBV20-1 and TRBJ2-5; D is uncertain. The CDR3 consists of 10 residues. Trimming pared 6 bases from V and 5 bases from J, leaving 7 bases between. CDR1 is DFQATT and CDR2 is SNEGSKA in the germline V gene (reference sequence). The CDR3 here is CSAYGETQYF. CDR3 coding DNA: TGCAGTGCCTACGGGGAGACCCAGTACTTC.

This chain links TRBV27 with TRBJ1-5; the D gene is possibly TRBD1 (5 bases). The germline V and J ends were trimmed by 4 bases and 6 bases, with 19 bases remaining between them. The CDR3 is 16 residues long. The V gene's germline CDR1 is MNHEY and CDR2 SMNVEV (reference sequence). The CDR3 DNA follows: TGTGCCAGCAGTTGGAATTTTCGGGGGGTACCTCAGCCCCAGCATTTT. Protein: CASSWNFRGVPQPQHF.

The V call is TRBV30, the J call TRBJ2-4; TRBD2 might be the D (5 bases). The CDR3 sequence is 12 residues long. CDR1 and CDR2 (germline): GTSNPN, SVGIG (reference sequence). Trimming removed 0 bases from V and 8 bases from J, with 8 bases in between. The CDR3 bases are TGTGCCTGGAGTGTAGAGGGTGACATTCAGTACTTC. It yields the protein CAWSVEGDIQYF. The whole variable domain, filled in from reference TRBV30 and TRBJ2-4, reads SQTIHQWPATLVQPVGSPLSLECTVEGTSNPNLYWYRQAAGRGLQLLFYSVGIGQISSEVPQNLSASRPQDRQFILSSKKLLLSDSGFYLCAWSVEGDIQYFGAGTRLSVL.

This chain joins TRBV6-2 or TRBV6-3 and TRBJ2-5; D perhaps matches TRBD1 (6 bases). The V gene's germline CDR1 is MNHEY and CDR2 SVGEGT. V was pared by 5 bases and J by 4 bases, with 17 bases between. The CDR3 totals 15 residues. This CDR3 is CASSKSGAVGETQYF. Here the CDR3 DNA reads TGTGCCAGCAGTAAATCAGGGGCGGTGGGAGAGACCCAGTACTTC.

The CDR3 loop reads CASSPGQQIYTDTQYF. The CDR3 DNA reads TGCGCCAGCAGCCCTGGACAACAAATATACACAGATACGCAGTATTTT. The genes are TRBV5-1 and TRBJ2-3, with D perhaps TRBD1 (5 bases). Germline V gene data show CDR1 as SGHRS and CDR2 as YFSETQ. This CDR3 comprises 16 residues. Trimming took 4 bases from V and 2 from J, leaving 17 bases between them.

The chain joins TRBV18 to TRBJ2-2; D unresolved. Trimming removed 3 bases from V and 3 bases from J, with 5 bases in between. The CDR3 length is 13 residues. Looked up from germline, CDR1 is KGHSH and CDR2 is LQKENI. The CDR3 region has the DNA TGTGCCAGCTCACCCTCGGACACCGGGGAGCTGTTTTTT. This sequence encodes CASSPSDTGELFF. Combining the CDR3 with reference TRBV18 and TRBJ2-2 gives the whole variable domain NAGVMQNPRHLVRRRGQEARLRCSPMKGHSHVYWYRQLPEEGLKFMVYLQKENIIDESGMPKERFSAEFPKEGPSILRIQQVVRGDSAAYFCASSPSDTGELFFGEGSRLTVL.

V is TRBV10-2 and J is TRBJ1-5; D is possibly TRBD1 (6 bases). The germline gives CDR1 WSHSY, CDR2 SAAADI. The CDR3 consists of 14 residues. Trimming removed 0 bases at V and 7 bases at J, with 10 bases between. The CDR3 region is CASSESGGPQPQHF. Written as DNA, the CDR3 is TGCGCCAGCAGTGAGTCTGGGGGCCCCCAGCCCCAGCATTTT.